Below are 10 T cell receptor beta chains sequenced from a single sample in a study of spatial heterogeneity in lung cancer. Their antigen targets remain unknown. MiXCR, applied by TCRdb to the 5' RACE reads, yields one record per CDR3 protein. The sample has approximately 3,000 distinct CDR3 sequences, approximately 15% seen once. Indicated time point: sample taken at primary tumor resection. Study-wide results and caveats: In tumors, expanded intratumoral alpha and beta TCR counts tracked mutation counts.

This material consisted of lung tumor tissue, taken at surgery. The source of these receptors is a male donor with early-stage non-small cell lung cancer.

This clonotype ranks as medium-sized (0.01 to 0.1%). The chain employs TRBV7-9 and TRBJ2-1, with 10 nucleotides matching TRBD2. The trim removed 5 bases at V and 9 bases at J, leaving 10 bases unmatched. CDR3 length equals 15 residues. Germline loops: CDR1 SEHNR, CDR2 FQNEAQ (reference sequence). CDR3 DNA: TGTGCCAGCAGCACTAGCGGGGTGGGTAGGACTGAGCAGTTCTTC. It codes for CASSTSGVGRTEQFF. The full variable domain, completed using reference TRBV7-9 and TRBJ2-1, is DTGVSQNPRHKITKRGQNVTFRCDPISEHNRLYWYRQTLGQGPEFLTYFQNEAQLEKSRLLSDRFSAERPKGSFSTLEIQRTEQGDSAMYLCASSTSGVGRTEQFFGPGTRLTVL.

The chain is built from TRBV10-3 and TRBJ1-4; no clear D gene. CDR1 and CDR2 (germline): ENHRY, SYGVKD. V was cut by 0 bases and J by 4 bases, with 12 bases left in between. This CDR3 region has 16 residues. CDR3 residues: CAISESTAGDNEKLFF. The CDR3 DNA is TGTGCCATCAGTGAGTCGACGGCAGGAGATAATGAAAAACTGTTTTTT.

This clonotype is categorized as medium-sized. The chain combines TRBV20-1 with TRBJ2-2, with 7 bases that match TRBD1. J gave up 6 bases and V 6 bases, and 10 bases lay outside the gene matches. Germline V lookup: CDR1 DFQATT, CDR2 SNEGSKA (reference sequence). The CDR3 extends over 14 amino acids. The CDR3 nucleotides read TGCAGTGCCGGGACCGACAGGGCGGCCGGGGAGCTGTTTTTT. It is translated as CSAGTDRAAGELFF.

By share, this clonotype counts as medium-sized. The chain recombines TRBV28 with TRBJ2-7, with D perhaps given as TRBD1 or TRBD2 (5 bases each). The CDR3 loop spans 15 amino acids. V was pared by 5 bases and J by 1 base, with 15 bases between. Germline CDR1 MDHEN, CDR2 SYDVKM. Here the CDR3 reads CASSAGTLASYEQYF. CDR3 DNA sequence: TGTGCCAGCAGTGCCGGGACCCTGGCTTCCTACGAGCAGTACTTC. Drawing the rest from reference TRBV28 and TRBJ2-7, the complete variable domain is DVKVTQSSRYLVKRTGEKVFLECVQDMDHENMFWYRQDPGLGLRLIYFSYDVKMKEKGDIPEGYSVSREKKERFSLILESASTNQTSMYLCASSAGTLASYEQYFGPGTRLTVT.

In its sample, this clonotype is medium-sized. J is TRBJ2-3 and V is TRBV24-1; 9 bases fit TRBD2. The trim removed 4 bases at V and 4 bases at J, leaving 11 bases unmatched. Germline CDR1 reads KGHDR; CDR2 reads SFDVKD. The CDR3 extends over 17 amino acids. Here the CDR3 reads CATSELSGSAAADTQYF. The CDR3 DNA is TGTGCCACCAGTGAACTTAGCGGGAGTGCGGCGGCAGATACGCAGTATTTT.

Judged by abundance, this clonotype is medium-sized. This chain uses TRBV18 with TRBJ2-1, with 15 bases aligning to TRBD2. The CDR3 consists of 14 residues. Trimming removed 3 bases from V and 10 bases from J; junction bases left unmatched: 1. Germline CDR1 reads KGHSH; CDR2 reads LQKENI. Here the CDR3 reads CASSPGLAGGEQFF. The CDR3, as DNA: TGTGCCAGCTCACCTGGACTAGCGGGAGGGGAGCAGTTCTTC. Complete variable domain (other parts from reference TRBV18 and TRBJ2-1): NAGVMQNPRHLVRRRGQEARLRCSPMKGHSHVYWYRQLPEEGLKFMVYLQKENIIDESGMPKERFSAEFPKEGPSILRIQQVVRGDSAAYFCASSPGLAGGEQFFGPGTRLTVL.

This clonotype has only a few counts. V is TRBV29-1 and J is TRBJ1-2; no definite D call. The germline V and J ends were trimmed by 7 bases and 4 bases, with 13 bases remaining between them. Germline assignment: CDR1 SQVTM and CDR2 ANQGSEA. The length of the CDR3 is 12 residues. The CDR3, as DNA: TGCAGCGGGCGACCGTCTTTCTATGGCTACACCTTC. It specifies CSGRPSFYGYTF.

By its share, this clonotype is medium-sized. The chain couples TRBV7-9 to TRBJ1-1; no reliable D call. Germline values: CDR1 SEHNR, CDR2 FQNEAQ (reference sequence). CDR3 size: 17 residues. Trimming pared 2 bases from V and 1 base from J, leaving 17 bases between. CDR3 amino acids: CASSLSPVRGGNTEAFF. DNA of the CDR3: TGTGCCAGCAGCTTAAGTCCTGTCCGAGGCGGGAACACTGAAGCTTTCTTT.

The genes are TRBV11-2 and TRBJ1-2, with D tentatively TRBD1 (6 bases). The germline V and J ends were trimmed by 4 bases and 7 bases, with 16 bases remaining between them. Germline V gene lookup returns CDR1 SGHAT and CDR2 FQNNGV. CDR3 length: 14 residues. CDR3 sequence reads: CASSSSGGGVGYTF. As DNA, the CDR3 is TGTGCCAGCAGCTCCTCCGGGGGGGGCGTTGGCTACACCTTC.

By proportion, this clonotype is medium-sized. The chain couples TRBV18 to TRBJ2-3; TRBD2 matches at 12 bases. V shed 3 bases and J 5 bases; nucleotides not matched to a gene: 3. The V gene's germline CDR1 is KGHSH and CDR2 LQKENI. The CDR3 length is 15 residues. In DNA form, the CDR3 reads TGTGCCAGCTCACCGGCTAGCGGGAGGGGAGATACGCAGTATTTT. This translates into CASSPASGRGDTQYF.